This T cell receptor beta chain was profiled in a study of Ad26.COV2.S vaccination and SARS-CoV-2 variants. Germline V CDR1 and CDR2: SGHRS, YFSETQ. V lost 0 bases, J lost 6 bases, and 15 bases lay in between. The CDR3 has 15 amino acids. Specified treatment: roughly 19 received Ad26.COV2.S at low or high dose, single or two shots; about five received placebo; per-sample allocation not given. The investigators took samples on day 63 after the first vaccine or placebo injection. A remark on this clone: Its antigen remains unknown.

Findings and limits, study-wide: Similar non-spike TCR breadth was seen in vaccine and placebo recipients.

The assay was immunoSEQ multiplex PCR, and TCRdb's table has in-frame clones only and misses some. The sample holds hundreds of thousands of clones, roughly 91% seen once. The source of this sequence is a person aged 18-60 years who received the Ad26.COV2.S COVID-19 vaccine or a placebo. The chain recombines TRBV5-1 with TRBJ1-1; a possible D gene is TRBD1 (6 bases). Sequencing was performed on peripheral blood, taken in a trial of Ad26.COV2.S vaccine versus placebo. The CDR3 nucleotides are TGCGCCAGCAGCTTGGCACAGGGAGAAGTGGCTGAAGCTTTCTTT. Protein sequence: CASSLAQGEVAEAFF.